The rows below give T cell receptor beta chains drawn from one sample of a study of shared clonotypes between healthy human individuals. The method was immunoSEQ multiplex PCR; TCRdb's version includes in-frame clones alone and lacks a portion of them. The sample shows over a million clones, around 76% of them seen only once. The specimen was memory CD4+ T cells sorted from blood. Receptors were obtained from a young man in good health. Both conserved end residues are trimmed from each CDR3.

CDR3 protein	V gene	J gene
ASSDPRQGQNSNQPQH	TRBV7-3	TRBJ1-5
ATFPDSSNEKLF	TRBV23-1	TRBJ1-4
ASATGTENTEAF	TRBV5-1	TRBJ1-1
ASIPGAVSYNEQF	TRBV28	TRBJ2-1
ASSSGTSGPTGELF	TRBV5-1	TRBJ2-2
ASSLVSSGTDTQY	TRBV7-2	TRBJ2-3
ASSAGERGVGGYT	TRBV2	TRBJ1-2
ASSSHSTGTPYEQY	TRBV6-5	TRBJ2-7
ASSSGQRNTEAF	TRBV7-2	TRBJ1-1
ASSFPGLSGNQPQH	TRBV27	TRBJ1-5
ASSGPGPEQY	TRBV6-6	TRBJ2-7
SVGWGGNIQY	TRBV29-1	TRBJ2-4
ASSPPRGQGMTTYEQY	TRBV18	TRBJ2-7
ASILFGGPGGELF	TRBV6-1	TRBJ2-2
ASSLPGTGLNTEAF	TRBV5-4	TRBJ1-1
ASSRISGAFNYGYT	TRBV14	TRBJ1-2
ASSFVRSGNTIY	TRBV11-2	TRBJ1-3
ASSQGGNEQF	TRBV4-3	TRBJ2-1
ASRPDRGHEQY	TRBV2	TRBJ2-7
ASSFVQEFEGTNEKLF	TRBV27	TRBJ1-4
AGATNEKLF	TRBV2	TRBJ1-4
ASSSPGRGNEQY	TRBV28	TRBJ2-7
ASSLKWGGSYEQY	TRBV27	TRBJ2-7
ASSVVQKNTGELF	TRBV9	TRBJ2-2
ASSLSPNYGYT	TRBV28	TRBJ1-2
ASSYPGQGGTGELF	TRBV5-8	TRBJ2-2
ATSAGANTGELF	TRBV9	TRBJ2-2
ASSPRQGTNTEAF	TRBV2	TRBJ1-1
ASSLSGSPLH	TRBV7-9	TRBJ1-6
ASRLSKGGQPQH	TRBV28	TRBJ1-5
ASSFQGHSEKLF	TRBV28	TRBJ1-4
ASSLALAGIGGYT	TRBV7-2	TRBJ1-2
ASSLVGGTGETQY	TRBV5-1	TRBJ2-5
AISEGQSNSPLH	TRBV10-3	TRBJ1-6
ASSPLSGGAPEAF	TRBV27	TRBJ1-1
ASKLGGGPQETQY	TRBV5-1	TRBJ2-5
ASSLARAGGLYNEQF	TRBV7-8	TRBJ2-1
ASSLGSGRGRNSPLH	TRBV5-6	TRBJ1-6
ASSQQGGGGQPQH	TRBV6-5	TRBJ1-5
ASSPGMGVSYNEQF	TRBV7-2	TRBJ2-1
AWSPGLDNEQF	TRBV30	TRBJ2-1
ASSSYREANYGYT	TRBV5-4	TRBJ1-2
ASSQGHGITNEKLF	TRBV7-9	TRBJ1-4
ASSLVFGGGPQETQY	TRBV5-1	TRBJ2-5
ASSVVPGREQY	TRBV9	TRBJ2-7
ASSLERGVDTQY	TRBV5-1	TRBJ2-3
ASSAGLADYEQY	TRBV7-9	TRBJ2-7
ASSLSRRGNEQY	TRBV28	TRBJ2-7
ASTRAVLGGELF	TRBV7-9	TRBJ2-2
AISVGAGNTGELF	TRBV10-3	TRBJ2-2
ASLGGGTYEQY	TRBV25-1	TRBJ2-7
ASSATAMNQPQH	TRBV5-1	TRBJ1-5
ASTVDRSNEKLF	TRBV2	TRBJ1-4